These 15 T cell receptor beta chains came from one sample sequenced in a study of a mutant IDH1 vaccine in newly diagnosed glioma. These receptors' targets are unknown. TCRdb keeps only in-frame clones here, not all; method: immunoSEQ multiplex PCR. The table records 55,000 to 65,000 clones, about four fifths of them present only once. Described time point: week 11, during vaccination. Topical imiquimod was applied with each vaccine dose, which held 300 ug of mutant IDH1 20-mer peptide. This material consisted of PBMCs, taken from a glioma patient whose treatment included an IDH1 peptide vaccine. Receptors were obtained from a man over 45 with glioma.

This sequence joins TRBV7-2 and TRBJ2-1, with D possibly being TRBD1 or TRBD2 (5 bases each). Trimming shortened V by 0 bases and J by 5 bases, and 14 bases separated the two germline ends. The CDR3 spans 16 residues. Per germline, CDR1 SGHTA and CDR2 FQGNSA. Written as DNA, the CDR3 is TGTGCCAGCAGCTTAGCGAGTTGGGACGTGGACAATGAGCAGTTCTTC. Its protein is CASSLASWDVDNEQFF.

This clone has a single count. The chain has TRBV7-9 and TRBJ2-7; tentatively, D is TRBD2 (5 bases). The V and J ends lost 3 bases and 7 bases respectively, with 10 bases between them. The CDR3 is 12 residues long. Germline V gene lookup returns CDR1 SEHNR and CDR2 FQNEAQ (reference sequence). Written as DNA, the CDR3 is TGTGCCAGCAGCTTGGGTCGAGGGGAGCAGTACTTC. It yields the protein CASSLGRGEQYF.

The rearrangement joins TRBV6-1 to TRBJ2-1; D is uncertain. The CDR3 contains 14 residues. The germline V and J ends were trimmed by 7 bases and 2 bases, with 12 bases remaining between them. From germline, CDR1 is MNHNS and CDR2 SASEGT. The CDR3 sequence: CASTSRATYNEQFF. The CDR3 coding sequence is TGTGCCAGCACCAGCCGGGCCACCTACAATGAGCAGTTCTTC.

V gene TRBV7-6 combines with J gene TRBJ2-7, with 12 bases aligning to TRBD1. Per germline, CDR1 SGHVS and CDR2 FNYEAQ. The CDR3 contains 17 residues. V was pared by 2 bases and J by 5 bases, with 10 bases of the junction left unmatched. The CDR3 protein is CASSLSGGQGAMNEQYF. Written as DNA, the CDR3 is TGTGCCAGCAGCTTATCGGGGGGACAGGGGGCGATGAACGAGCAGTACTTC.

This clone was picked up a small number of times. The V gene is TRBV18, the J gene TRBJ1-1, with D maybe TRBD1 (6 bases). V gave up 7 bases and J gave up 4 bases, with 13 bases separating them. Per germline, CDR1 KGHSH and CDR2 LQKENI. The CDR3 runs to 13 residues. CDR3 residues: CASLQGPGTEAFF. CDR3 DNA: TGTGCCAGCTTACAGGGTCCCGGCACTGAAGCTTTCTTT.

This chain joins TRBV28 and TRBJ1-2; tentative D call: TRBD1 (5 bases). This CDR3 region has 13 residues. Germline V lookup: CDR1 MDHEN, CDR2 SYDVKM. The V and J ends lost 3 bases and 4 bases respectively, with 9 bases between them. DNA for the CDR3: TGTGCCAGCAGTTTTGGGGCCCCCTATGGCTACACCTTC. It specifies CASSFGAPYGYTF.

The rearrangement joins TRBV9 to TRBJ2-3; possibly TRBD1 or TRBD2 for D (6 bases each). The CDR3 has 17 amino acids. V lost 3 bases and J 0 bases, leaving 17 bases between the germline ends. CDR1 is SGDLS, CDR2 YYNGEE, per germline. The CDR3, as DNA: TGTGCCAGCAGCGGAGGGGAGAGGGGGGAAAGCACAGATACGCAGTATTTT. It codes for CASSGGERGESTDTQYF.

The chain combines TRBV20-1 with TRBJ1-2, with a weak D call TRBD1 (5 bases). This CDR3 spans 10 amino acids. Trimming cost V 7 bases and J 5 bases, with 8 bases left between them. The germline V gene has CDR1 DFQATT and CDR2 SNEGSKA (reference sequence). CDR3 in DNA: TGCAGTGAACAGGAGTATGGCTACACCTTC. Translation: CSEQEYGYTF.

The J gene is TRBJ2-7, the V gene TRBV19; 7 positions agree with TRBD1. The CDR3 is 19 amino acids. Germline V gene data show CDR1 as LNHDA and CDR2 as SQIVND (reference sequence). The trim removed 0 bases at V and 2 bases at J, leaving 16 bases unmatched. The CDR3 reads CASSIDSRRPGQLPYEQYF. As DNA, the CDR3 is TGTGCCAGTAGTATAGATAGTCGGAGGCCGGGACAGTTGCCCTACGAGCAGTACTTC.

The gene calls are TRBV14 and TRBJ1-4, with D hard to call. V lost 1 base, J lost 8 bases, and 14 bases lay in between. Looked up from germline, CDR1 is SGHDN and CDR2 is FVKESK. The CDR3 covers 15 residues. DNA for the CDR3: TGTGCCAGCAGCCAAGGGAGAAACACTTGGGAAAAACTGTTTTTT. Residues: CASSQGRNTWEKLFF. Together with reference TRBV14 and TRBJ1-4, the CDR3 gives the full variable domain: EAGVTQFPSHSVIEKGQTVTLRCDPISGHDNLYWYRRVMGKEIKFLLHFVKESKQDESGMPNNRFLAERTGGTYSTLKVQPAELEDSGVYFCASSQGRNTWEKLFFGSGTQLSVL.

V gene TRBV6-1 combines with J gene TRBJ1-1; D is undetermined. Germline values: CDR1 MNHNS, CDR2 SASEGT. V dropped 6 bases and J dropped 7 bases, with 6 bases sitting between them. The CDR3 covers 10 residues. CDR3 DNA: TGTGCCAGCAGAAGGGTTGAAGCTTTCTTT. Protein product: CASRRVEAFF.

The V and J genes are TRBV28 and TRBJ1-5; 7 bases are shared with TRBD1. CDR3 length equals 14 residues. The ends lost 6 bases at V and 7 bases at J; junction bases unmatched: 9. Germline V gene sequence: CDR1 MDHEN, CDR2 SYDVKM. This chain's CDR3 is CASRLGGAGQPQHF. In nucleotides, the CDR3 is TGTGCCAGCAGATTAGGGGGCGCCGGGCAGCCCCAGCATTTT. Supplemented by reference TRBV28 and TRBJ1-5, the full variable domain reads DVKVTQSSRYLVKRTGEKVFLECVQDMDHENMFWYRQDPGLGLRLIYFSYDVKMKEKGDIPEGYSVSREKKERFSLILESASTNQTSMYLCASRLGGAGQPQHFGDGTRLSIL.

This chain joins TRBV7-9 and TRBJ1-1; a possible D gene is TRBD1 (5 bases). The V and J ends lost 0 bases and 4 bases respectively, with 9 bases between them. CDR3 length equals 14 residues. Germline lookup yields CDR1 SEHNR and CDR2 FQNEAQ (reference sequence). The DNA of the CDR3 is TGTGCCAGCAGCTTAGCAGGGGCGGTCACTGAAGCTTTCTTT. This sequence encodes CASSLAGAVTEAFF.

The rearrangement joins TRBV27 to TRBJ1-1; no clear D gene. Germline values: CDR1 MNHEY, CDR2 SMNVEV (reference sequence). V lost 3 bases and J lost 2, with 10 bases in between. The CDR3 covers 14 residues. CDR3 nucleotides: TGTGCCAGCAGTTTGAGAGGGTATAACACTGAAGCTTTCTTT. It is translated as CASSLRGYNTEAFF.

The rearrangement links TRBV10-3 to TRBJ1-2, with D hard to call. The V end lost 11 bases, the J end lost 9 bases, and 16 bases lay between the germline ends. The CDR3 runs 11 residues. CDR1 is ENHRY, CDR2 SYGVKD, per germline. The CDR3 region has the DNA TGTGCCTCCTCAGCTGGTGGGAGCTACACCTTC. Translated: CASSAGGSYTF.